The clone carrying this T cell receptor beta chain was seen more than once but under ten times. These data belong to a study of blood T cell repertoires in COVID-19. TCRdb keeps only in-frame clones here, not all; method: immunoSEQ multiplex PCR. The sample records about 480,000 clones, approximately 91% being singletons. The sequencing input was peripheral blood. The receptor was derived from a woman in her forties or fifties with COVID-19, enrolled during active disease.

CDR3 coding DNA: TGTGCCAGCAGCGGTTGGACAGGCAATGAGCAGTTCTTC. Protein product: CASSGWTGNEQFF. This chain connects TRBV5-4 to TRBJ2-1, with 7 bases lining up with TRBD1. The CDR3 length is 13 residues. CDR1 is SGHNT, CDR2 YYREEE, per germline (reference sequence). J was trimmed by 6 bases and V by 4 bases; bases with no gene match: 4. Combining the CDR3 with reference TRBV5-4 and TRBJ2-1 gives the whole variable domain ETGVTQSPTHLIKTRGQQVTLRCSSQSGHNTVSWYQQALGQGPQFIFQYYREEENGRGNFPPRFSGLQFPNYSSELNVNALELDDSALYLCASSGWTGNEQFFGPGTRLTVL.